This TCR beta chain was profiled in a study of CD8+ T cells in alopecia areata. Overall study: Tofacitinib therapy lasting 6 to 18 months was followed by 6 months off drug.

This CDR3 is built from 12 residues. Trimming left V 6 bases short and J 13 bases short, with 16 bases between. The germline V gene has CDR1 SGHDN and CDR2 FVKESK. Study-wide results and caveats: Scalp clonality decreased significantly with tofacitinib, and so did expanded CD8+ clones among the top 100.

As to treatment: oral pan-JAK inhibitor, 5-10 mg twice daily. After isolation, RNA underwent reverse transcription to generate cDNA as the sequencing template. Profiling relied on immunoSEQ multiplex PCR, and the TCRdb table lists in-frame clones only, not all of them. The repertoire holds about 190,000 clones, more than 55% seen once, with roughly 1.3% in the top ten. A word on this clone: Its antigen is unidentified.

The source of this sequence is a human donor with alopecia areata. Sequencing was performed on CD4+ T cells sorted from blood, taken around week 50, from a patient treated with tofacitinib. V and J are TRBV14 and TRBJ2-1, with D unresolved. The CDR3 here is CASSVSRYIQFF. The CDR3 coding sequence is TGTGCCAGCAGTGTGAGCCGGTATATCCAGTTCTTC.